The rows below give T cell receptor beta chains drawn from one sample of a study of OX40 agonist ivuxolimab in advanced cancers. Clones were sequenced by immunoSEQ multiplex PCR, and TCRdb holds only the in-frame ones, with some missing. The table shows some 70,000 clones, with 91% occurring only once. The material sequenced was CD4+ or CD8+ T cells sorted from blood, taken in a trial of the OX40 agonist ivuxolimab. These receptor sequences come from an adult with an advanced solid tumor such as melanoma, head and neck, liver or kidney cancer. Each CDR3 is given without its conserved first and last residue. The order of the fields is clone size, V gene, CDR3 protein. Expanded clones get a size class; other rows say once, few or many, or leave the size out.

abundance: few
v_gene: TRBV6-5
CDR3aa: ASSGGENYGYT

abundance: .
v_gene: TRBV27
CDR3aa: ASSLRGGAF

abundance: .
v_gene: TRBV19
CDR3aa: ASSLGVGGQETQY

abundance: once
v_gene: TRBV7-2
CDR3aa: ASSLTSNQPQH

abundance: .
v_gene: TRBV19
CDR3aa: ASSIPGQGEAYEQY

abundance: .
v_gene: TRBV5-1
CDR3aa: ASSFRQGEGYT

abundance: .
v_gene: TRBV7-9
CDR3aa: ASSSGQGSGNTIY

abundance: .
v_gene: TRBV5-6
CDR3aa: ASSRQGAREYTEAF

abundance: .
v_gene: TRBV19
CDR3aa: ASSIEGPSVLRSSYNEQF

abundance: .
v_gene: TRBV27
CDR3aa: ASSSGGGQAYGYT

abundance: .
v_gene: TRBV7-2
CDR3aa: ASSPPTDTQY

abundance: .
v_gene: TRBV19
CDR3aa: ASRKGQEGTQY

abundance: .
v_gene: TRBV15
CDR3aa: AVQGDRGYT

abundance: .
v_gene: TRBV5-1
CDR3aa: ASSPGTGGYGYT

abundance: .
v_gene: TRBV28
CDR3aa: ATRRQGLSYEQY